This entry describes one TCR beta chain. Germline CDR1 LGHDT, CDR2 YNNKEL (reference sequence). This CDR3 is built from 13 residues. V lost 3 bases and J lost 7, with 10 bases in between. This sample was taken from a study of blood T cell repertoires in COVID-19. Study-level background: There were acute and convalescent COVID-19 samples, and they came from the United States, Italy and Spain. In each case, the material was cDNA or gDNA derived from T cells, B-cell-depleted T cells, or PBMCs.

Original processing methods: Cell counts per sample came from amplifying reference gene primers. TCRdb's table, derived via immunoSEQ multiplex PCR, lists solely in-frame clones and lacks some. The V and J calls and clone size were taken over from that table, and D and trimming were inferred from the DNA. The sample yields tens of thousands of clones, around four fifths seen once. This chain uses TRBV3-1 (or the pseudogene TRBV3-2) with TRBJ2-1, with D tentatively TRBD2 (5 bases). The sample taken for sequencing was peripheral blood. This TCR derives from a middle-aged man with active or convalescent COVID-19. The CDR3 sequence: CASSHVSGNEQFF. In DNA, the CDR3 is TGTGCCAGCAGCCACGTCTCGGGGAATGAGCAGTTCTTC.